These T cell receptor beta chains were read from a single sample in a study of shared clonotypes between healthy human individuals. The protocol was immunoSEQ multiplex PCR, while the TCRdb copy is restricted to in-frame clones and leaves out a portion. This table has about 980,000 clones, about three quarters appearing once. What was sequenced was memory CD4+ T cells sorted from blood. These receptors were collected from a man younger than 35 in good health. CDR3s include the opening cysteine and the closing phenylalanine or tryptophan. Each record gives: V gene, D gene, clone size, J gene, CDR3 DNA, CDR3 protein. D genes are given only for firm matches. Clone size is not always given. Where it is, it says once, few, many or a class for expanded clones.

TRBV28	.	few	TRBJ1-3	TGTGCCAGCACCACCACAGGGGGAAACACCATATATTTT	CASTTTGGNTIYF
TRBV4-2	TRBD2	.	TRBJ2-3	TGTGCCAGCAGCCCCTTAAGCGCTAGCGGGGGGACAGATACGCAGTATTTT	CASSPLSASGGTDTQYF
TRBV7-9	.	once	TRBJ2-5	TGTGCCAGCAGCTTTACGCAGGGAACAGAGACCCAGTACTTC	CASSFTQGTETQYF
TRBV7-2	.	once	TRBJ1-1	TGTGCCAGCAGCTCGGGGACAAGAAGCCTCTCAGAAGCTTTCTTT	CASSSGTRSLSEAFF
TRBV5-4	.	.	TRBJ1-1	TGTGCCAGCAGCTTAGACAAGACGAACACTGAAGCTTTCTTT	CASSLDKTNTEAFF
TRBV12-5	.	.	TRBJ2-5	TGTGCTAGTGCTCCCCCCAGGGCAGAGACCCAGTACTTC	CASAPPRAETQYF
TRBV7-8	TRBD2	.	TRBJ2-1	TGTGCCAGCAGCTTCCCAGCTAGCGGCGGCGGGAATGAGCAGTTCTTC	CASSFPASGGGNEQFF
TRBV5-1	TRBD2	.	TRBJ2-5	TGCGCCAGCAGCGACATTAGAGCGGGGGGACAAGAGACCCAGTACTTC	CASSDIRAGGQETQYF
TRBV9	TRBD2	.	TRBJ2-7	TGTGCCAGCAGCGTAGGTGGGACTAGCGGGGGAACCCCCTACGAGCAGTACTTC	CASSVGGTSGGTPYEQYF
TRBV6-1	.	.	TRBJ2-7	TGTGCCAGCCAAAGGGACAAAATCTACGAGCAGTACTTC	CASQRDKIYEQYF
TRBV4-1	.	.	TRBJ1-4	TGCGCCAGCAGCCAAGATCCGATGAGGGGGGAAAAACTGTTTTTT	CASSQDPMRGEKLFF
TRBV6-1	.	.	TRBJ2-5	TGTGCCAGCGGAACTAGTCGTATTGGGGAGACCCAGTACTTC	CASGTSRIGETQYF
TRBV2	.	.	TRBJ2-1	TGTGCCAGCAGGCTCCGGCGGGCGTCGCAGTACAATGAGCAGTTCTTC	CASRLRRASQYNEQFF
TRBV7-2	TRBD1	.	TRBJ2-2	TGTGCCAGCAGCGAGGACAGGGCGAACACCGGGGAGCTGTTTTTT	CASSEDRANTGELFF
TRBV4-3	.	.	TRBJ1-1	TGCGCCAGCAGCCACGGACGGCAGAACACTGAAGCTTTCTTT	CASSHGRQNTEAFF
TRBV7-2	.	once	TRBJ1-1	TGTGCCAGCAGCTTACTACCGGCAGGGTCTAACACTGAAGCTTTCTTT	CASSLLPAGSNTEAFF
TRBV2	TRBD2	.	TRBJ2-7	TGTGCCAGCAAAGGGGGACTAGCGGCGTACGAGCAGTACTTC	CASKGGLAAYEQYF
TRBV4-3	.	.	TRBJ1-5	TGCGCCAGCAGCCAAGCTCCTGGTCAGCCCCAGCATTTT	CASSQAPGQPQHF
TRBV5-1	.	many	TRBJ2-1	TGCGCCAGCAGCCCAGGGGGGAGCTCCTACAATGAGCAGTTCTTC	CASSPGGSSYNEQFF
TRBV4-3	.	.	TRBJ1-5	TGCGCCAGCAGCCAAGATTTAGCAGGGAATCAGCCCCAGCATTTT	CASSQDLAGNQPQHF
TRBV7-9	TRBD1	.	TRBJ2-1	TGTGCCAGCATCAAGACAGGGATCAATGAGCAGTTCTTC	CASIKTGINEQFF
TRBV5-1	TRBD1	.	TRBJ1-6	TGCGCCAGCAGCTCGCGGACAGGGGGCTATAATTCACCCCTCCACTTT	CASSSRTGGYNSPLHF
TRBV6-4	.	many	TRBJ2-7	TGTGCCAGCAGTGACTCGGGGGGATTTTTCCCCCCCTGCGAGCAGTACTTC	CASSDSGGFFPPCEQYF
TRBV29-1	.	.	TRBJ2-1	TGCAGCGCCAGGGCGGGTTACAATGAGCAGTTCTTC	CSARAGYNEQFF
TRBV15	TRBD1	.	TRBJ1-3	TGTGCCACCAGCAGAGAAAGGACAGGGGGCGGAAACACCATATATTTT	CATSRERTGGGNTIYF
TRBV25-1	.	.	TRBJ2-3	TGTGCCAGCGGTGCCTATAGTGGGACAGATACGCAGTATTTT	CASGAYSGTDTQYF
TRBV7-6	.	few	TRBJ2-1	TGTGCCAGCAGCTTAGCCTCAGGGGTCTGGGAGCAGTTCTTC	CASSLASGVWEQFF
TRBV6-1	TRBD1	.	TRBJ1-5	TGTGCCAGCAGTGAACCGGGACAGGGGTCGGTTAGCAATCAGCCCCAGCATTTT	CASSEPGQGSVSNQPQHF
TRBV30	TRBD2	once	TRBJ2-2	TGTGCCTGGAGTGGACTAGCGGGAGCCCTCACCGGGGAGCTGTTTTTT	CAWSGLAGALTGELFF
TRBV6-6	.	.	TRBJ2-2	TGTGCCAGCAGTCCTCCGGGACGGCACACCGGGGAGCTGTTTTTT	CASSPPGRHTGELFF
TRBV2	.	.	TRBJ2-7	TGTGCCAGCAGCAAGGACAGACGAGATATCGGCGAGCAGTACTTC	CASSKDRRDIGEQYF
TRBV15	.	.	TRBJ2-7	TGTGCCACCAGCCCCTCTCCCGCCTACGAGCAGTACTTC	CATSPSPAYEQYF
TRBV7-2	.	.	TRBJ1-4	TGTGCCAGCAGCTTAGGCGGGCTTAATAATGAAAAACTGTTTTTT	CASSLGGLNNEKLFF
TRBV7-9	.	.	TRBJ2-3	TGTGCCAGCAGCCAACGCACAGATACGCAGTATTTT	CASSQRTDTQYF
TRBV7-2	.	.	TRBJ2-7	TGTGCCAGCAGCTTATGGGGCCGCTCCTACGAGCAGTACTTC	CASSLWGRSYEQYF
TRBV9	.	.	TRBJ2-2	TGTGCCAGCAGCGTTCAATCTGGCACCGGGGAGCTGTTTTTT	CASSVQSGTGELFF
TRBV5-4	TRBD1	.	TRBJ1-4	TGTGCCAGCAGTCTGTCCGGGACAGTTAATGAAAAACTGTTTTTT	CASSLSGTVNEKLFF
TRBV7-2	.	.	TRBJ2-2	TGTGCCAGCAGCTCCTGGGACCCGGGAAACAAAGGGGAGCTGTTTTTT	CASSSWDPGNKGELFF
TRBV2	.	.	TRBJ2-3	TGTGCCAGCAGCCTTATCTCAGATACGCAGTATTTT	CASSLISDTQYF
TRBV18	TRBD1	.	TRBJ1-1	TGTGCCAGCTCACCACCTCCTCCAGGGGGGACTGAAGCTTTCTTT	CASSPPPPGGTEAFF
TRBV30	.	once	TRBJ2-5	TGTGCCTGGAGTGCCCCCCGGGTTCAAGAGACCCAGTACTTC	CAWSAPRVQETQYF
TRBV7-9	.	.	TRBJ1-2	TGTGCCAGCAGCTTATGGTCCTCCGCTAACTATGGCTACACCTTC	CASSLWSSANYGYTF
TRBV19	.	.	TRBJ1-1	TGTGCCAGTAGTACAAAGGCTCGGAACACTGAAGCTTTCTTT	CASSTKARNTEAFF
TRBV28	.	.	TRBJ2-7	TGTGCCAGCAGTCAGTACAGCCTGGGGGCCTACGAGCAGTACTTC	CASSQYSLGAYEQYF
TRBV11-2	.	.	TRBJ2-5	TGTGCCAGCAGCTTAGTCCCTAGCCCGGAGACCCAGTACTTC	CASSLVPSPETQYF
TRBV5-1	TRBD1	.	TRBJ1-3	TGCGCCAGCAGCTTGGGACAGGGAGGAAACACCATATATTTT	CASSLGQGGNTIYF
TRBV4-3	.	.	TRBJ2-7	TGCGCCAGCAGCCAAGATCTAAAAGGGGGCGAGCAGTACTTC	CASSQDLKGGEQYF
TRBV5-1	TRBD1	.	TRBJ2-3	TGCGCCAGCAGCCCCGGACAGGAGAGCACAGATACGCAGTATTTT	CASSPGQESTDTQYF
TRBV4-3	.	.	TRBJ2-3	TGCGCCAGCAGAACGGGTCAGAGCACAGATACGCAGTATTTT	CASRTGQSTDTQYF
TRBV7-8	.	many	TRBJ1-5	TGTGCCAGCAGCAGCGAGAGGGGGGGGCCCCAGCATTTT	CASSSERGGPQHF
TRBV6-5	.	.	TRBJ1-5	TGTGCCAGCAGTAAAGACCCCCGGGGCAATCAGCCCCAGCATTTT	CASSKDPRGNQPQHF
TRBV10-2	.	few	TRBJ1-1	TGCGCCAGCAGTGAACAGGGGAACACTGAAGCTTTCTTT	CASSEQGNTEAFF
TRBV19	TRBD2	.	TRBJ2-5	TGTGCCAGTAGCCCCGTGACTAGCGGGAGGGTGACCCAGTACTTC	CASSPVTSGRVTQYF